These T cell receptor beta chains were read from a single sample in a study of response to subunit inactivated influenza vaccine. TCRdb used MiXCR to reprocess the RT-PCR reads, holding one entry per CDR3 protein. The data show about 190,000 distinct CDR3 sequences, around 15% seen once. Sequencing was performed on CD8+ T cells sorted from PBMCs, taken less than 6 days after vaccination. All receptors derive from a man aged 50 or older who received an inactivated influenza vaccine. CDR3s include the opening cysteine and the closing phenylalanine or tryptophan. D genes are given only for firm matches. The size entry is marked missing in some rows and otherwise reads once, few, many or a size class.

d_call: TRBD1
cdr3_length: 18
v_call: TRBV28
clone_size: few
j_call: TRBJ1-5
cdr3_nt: TGTGCCAGCAGTCCACGGACAGGGTGGGGTAGGAGCAATCAGCCCCAGCATTTT
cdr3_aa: CASSPRTGWGRSNQPQHF

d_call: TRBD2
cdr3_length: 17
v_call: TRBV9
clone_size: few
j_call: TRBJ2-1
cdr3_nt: TGTGCCAGCAGCGTAGGAGGTAGCGGGAATAACTACAATGAGCAGTTCTTC
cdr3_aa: CASSVGGSGNNYNEQFF

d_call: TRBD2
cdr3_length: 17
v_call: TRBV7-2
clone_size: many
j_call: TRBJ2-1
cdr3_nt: TGTGCCAGCAGCTTAGGATCGGGACTAGCGGATTACAATGAGCAGTTCTTC
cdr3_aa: CASSLGSGLADYNEQFF

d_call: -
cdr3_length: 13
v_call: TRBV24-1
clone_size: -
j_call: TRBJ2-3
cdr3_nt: TGTGCCACCAGTGGACCATTTTCCGGGCTGCAGTATTTT
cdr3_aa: CATSGPFSGLQYF

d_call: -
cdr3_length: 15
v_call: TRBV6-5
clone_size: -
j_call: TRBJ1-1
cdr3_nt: TGTGCCAGCAGTTACTCCCCGACAGGGAACACTGAAGCTTTCTTT
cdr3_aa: CASSYSPTGNTEAFF

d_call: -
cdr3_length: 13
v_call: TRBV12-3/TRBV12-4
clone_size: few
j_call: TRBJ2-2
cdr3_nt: TGTGCCACCCTCCCAACCGACACCGGGGAGCTGTTTTTT
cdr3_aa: CATLPTDTGELFF

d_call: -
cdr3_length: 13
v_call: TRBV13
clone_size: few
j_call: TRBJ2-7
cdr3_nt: TGTGCCAGCAGCTTAGTCCCAGCTAACGAGCAGTACTTC
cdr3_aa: CASSLVPANEQYF

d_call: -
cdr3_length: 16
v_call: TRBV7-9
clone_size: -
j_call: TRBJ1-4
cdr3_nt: TGTGCCAGCAGCCTACTCCCCCCGAGGACTAATGAAAAACTGTTTTTT
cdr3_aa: CASSLLPPRTNEKLFF

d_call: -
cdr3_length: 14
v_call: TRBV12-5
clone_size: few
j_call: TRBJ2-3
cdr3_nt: TGTGCTAGTGGTTTGAACAGGGAGACAGATACGCAGTATTTT
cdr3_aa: CASGLNRETDTQYF

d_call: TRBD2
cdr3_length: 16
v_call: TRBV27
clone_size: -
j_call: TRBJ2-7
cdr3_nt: TGTGCCAGCAGTCTTCTAATAGCGGGGGGCCCATCCGAGCAGTACTTC
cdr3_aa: CASSLLIAGGPSEQYF

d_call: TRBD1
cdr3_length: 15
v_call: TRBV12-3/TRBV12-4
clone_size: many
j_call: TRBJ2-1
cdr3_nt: TGTGCCAGCAGTTTAGGTGGGACAGGCTACAATGAGCAGTTCTTC
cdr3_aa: CASSLGGTGYNEQFF

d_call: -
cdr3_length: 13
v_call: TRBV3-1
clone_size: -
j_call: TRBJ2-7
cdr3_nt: TGTGCCAGCAGCCCTGGGACCACCTACGAGCAGTACTTC
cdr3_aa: CASSPGTTYEQYF

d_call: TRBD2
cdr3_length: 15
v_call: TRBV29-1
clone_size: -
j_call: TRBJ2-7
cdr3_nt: TGCAGCGTTGAAAGAGGGACTAGCCGGCGGGTCGAGCAGTACTTC
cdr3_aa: CSVERGTSRRVEQYF

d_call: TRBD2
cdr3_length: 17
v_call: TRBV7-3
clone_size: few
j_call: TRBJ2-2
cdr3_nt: TGTGCCAGCAGCCAAAGCTTAGCGGGAGGGAACACCGGGGAGCTGTTTTTT
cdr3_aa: CASSQSLAGGNTGELFF

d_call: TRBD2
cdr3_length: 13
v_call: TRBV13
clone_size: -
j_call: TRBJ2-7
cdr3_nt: TGTGCCAGCAGTTTTAGGGCGGGGGACGAGCAGTACTTC
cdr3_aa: CASSFRAGDEQYF

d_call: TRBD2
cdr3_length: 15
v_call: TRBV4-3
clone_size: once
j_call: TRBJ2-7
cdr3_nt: TGCGCCAGCAGCCAAACCGTGGGAGGGTTCTACGAGCAGTACTTC
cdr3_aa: CASSQTVGGFYEQYF

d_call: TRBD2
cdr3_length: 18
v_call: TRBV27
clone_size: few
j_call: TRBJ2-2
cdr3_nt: TGTGCCAGCAGTTTAAACCCCCTAGCGGGGGTGGTCACCGGGGAGCTGTTTTTT
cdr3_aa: CASSLNPLAGVVTGELFF